This TCR beta chain was found in a study of T cell responses to AZD1222 COVID-19 vaccine. Study conclusions and caveats: Increased Spike-specific TCR breadth and depth were observed after two AZD1222 doses. The study found vaccine-associated CD4 TCRs spanning spike, dominant at 160-218 and 743-854. The study sampled repertoires only after the peak T cell response.

As concerns this clone: As yet, its antigen is unknown.

The method was immunoSEQ multiplex PCR; TCRdb's version includes in-frame clones alone and lacks a portion of them. The repertoire holds about 200,000 clones, with roughly nine tenths as singletons. Trimming removed 2 bases from V and 2 bases from J; junction bases left unmatched: 1. Looked up from germline, CDR1 is MNHEY and CDR2 is SMNVEV (reference sequence). The CDR3 loop spans 14 amino acids. V usage is TRBV27 and J usage is TRBJ1-1, with TRBD1 identical over 8 bases. The receptor was isolated from an adult who received the MenACWY meningococcal vaccine as a control. Material: peripheral blood, obtained 28 days after the second dose of the MenACWY control vaccine. CDR3 in amino acids: CASSLGTGNTEAFF. The CDR3 nucleotides are TGTGCCAGCAGTTTAGGGACAGGCAACACTGAAGCTTTCTTT.